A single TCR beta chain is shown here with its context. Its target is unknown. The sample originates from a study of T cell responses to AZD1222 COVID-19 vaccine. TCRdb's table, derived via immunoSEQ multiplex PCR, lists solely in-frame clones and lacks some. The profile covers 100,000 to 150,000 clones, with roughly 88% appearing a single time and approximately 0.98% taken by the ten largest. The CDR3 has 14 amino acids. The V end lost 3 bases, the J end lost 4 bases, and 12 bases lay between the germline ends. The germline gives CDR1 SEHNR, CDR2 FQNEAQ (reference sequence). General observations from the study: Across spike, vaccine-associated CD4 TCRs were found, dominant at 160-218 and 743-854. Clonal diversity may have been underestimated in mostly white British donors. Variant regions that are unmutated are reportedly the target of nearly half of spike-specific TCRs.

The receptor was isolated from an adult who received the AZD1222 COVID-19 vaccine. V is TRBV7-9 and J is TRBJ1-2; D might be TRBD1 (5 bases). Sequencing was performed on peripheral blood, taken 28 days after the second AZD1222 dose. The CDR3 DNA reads TGTGCCAGCAGCTTGGGGGGGTTCGGCTATGGCTACACCTTC. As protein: CASSLGGFGYGYTF. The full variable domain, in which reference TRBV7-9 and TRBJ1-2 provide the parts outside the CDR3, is DTGVSQNPRHKITKRGQNVTFRCDPISEHNRLYWYRQTLGQGPEFLTYFQNEAQLEKSRLLSDRFSAERPKGSFSTLEIQRTEQGDSAMYLCASSLGGFGYGYTFGSGTRLTVV.